This T cell receptor (beta chain) was captured in a study of CDR3 diversity in severe acne. The trim removed 3 bases at V and 11 bases at J, leaving 17 bases unmatched. Germline V CDR1 and CDR2: DFQATT, SNEGSKA (reference sequence). This CDR3 region has 15 residues. From the PCR reads, TCRdb called clonotypes with MiXCR, one entry per CDR3 protein. The profile shows around 91,000 distinct CDR3 sequences, over 40% of them singletons. This TCR was recovered from a male donor in good health, without acne. Sample: blood. J is TRBJ2-3 and V is TRBV20-1; 7 bases line up with TRBD1. The CDR3 reads CSASVGQLTYNEQYF. For the CDR3, the DNA is TGCAGTGCTAGCGTGGGACAGTTAACCTACAATGAGCAGTATTTT.